A single sample gave rise to the 13 T cell receptor beta chains below, sequenced in a study of blood T cell repertoires in COVID-19. Profiled with immunoSEQ multiplex PCR; TCRdb holds only in-frame clones, not every one. Here the sample spans fewer than 80,000 clones, over 85% being singletons. Sequencing was performed on peripheral blood. The receptors were gathered from a human donor in a cohort sampled during active COVID-19.

This clone was seen once. This chain links TRBV19 with TRBJ1-1, with D possibly matching TRBD1 (5 bases). CDR3 length: 13 residues. Trimming removed 6 bases from V and 3 bases from J, with 11 bases in between. Germline CDR1 is LNHDA and CDR2 is SQIVND (reference sequence). CDR3 loop: CASSAGGYTEAFF. In nucleotides, the CDR3 is TGTGCCAGTAGCGCCGGGGGGTACACTGAAGCTTTCTTT.

This chain links TRBV28 with TRBJ2-7; the D gene is possibly TRBD2 (5 bases). Germline CDR1 and CDR2: MDHEN and SYDVKM. Trimming shortened V by 6 bases and J by 1 base, and 13 bases separated the two germline ends. The CDR3 loop spans 14 amino acids. The CDR3 region is CASSPHGKSYEQYF. CDR3 DNA sequence: TGTGCCAGCAGCCCGCACGGGAAATCCTACGAGCAGTACTTC.

The CDR3 DNA sequence: TGTGCCAGCAGCTTTGACAGGACAGGGTCCCACGAGCAGTACTTC. Translation: CASSFDRTGSHEQYF. The V and J genes are TRBV7-9 and TRBJ2-7; 8 bases match TRBD1. V was clipped by 3 bases and J by 5 bases; unmatched bases: 9. Germline CDR1 SEHNR, CDR2 FQNEAQ (reference sequence). This CDR3 has 15 amino acids.

The chain has TRBV2 and TRBJ2-7, with unresolved D. V dropped 10 bases and J dropped 0 bases, with 10 bases sitting between them. Germline values: CDR1 SNHLY, CDR2 FYNNEI. This CDR3 is 12 amino acids long. The CDR3 nucleotides read TGTGCCACCTCGGTAAGCTCCTACGAGCAGTACTTC. Encoded protein: CATSVSSYEQYF.

This chain uses TRBV6-5 with TRBJ2-5; no definite D call. The germline V and J ends were trimmed by 4 bases and 4 bases, with 13 bases remaining between them. This CDR3 has 14 residues. In germline, CDR1 is MNHEY, CDR2 SVGAGI. CDR3 amino acids: CASSSPVSGETQYF. The CDR3 DNA reads TGTGCCAGCAGTTCCCCGGTTAGTGGAGAGACCCAGTACTTC.

The chain joins TRBV7-9 to TRBJ2-4, with D possibly being TRBD1 (6 bases). Germline values: CDR1 SEHNR, CDR2 FQNEAQ (reference sequence). The CDR3 length is 15 residues. The ends were cut back, 3 bases at V and 4 bases at J, with 13 bases in the middle. Here the CDR3 reads CASSFSGQSKNIQYF. CDR3 bases: TGTGCCAGCAGCTTTAGTGGACAGAGTAAAAACATTCAGTACTTC.

This clone turned up a few times. This rearrangement joins TRBV6-5 to TRBJ1-1, with D uncertain. This CDR3 contains 15 residues. The germline V gene has CDR1 MNHEY and CDR2 SVGAGI. V dropped 2 bases and J dropped 2 bases, with 12 bases sitting between them. For the CDR3, the DNA is TGTGCCAGCAGTTACGCGGGCAGTCTTAACACTGAAGCTTTCTTT. Translation gives CASSYAGSLNTEAFF.

This chain links TRBV30 with TRBJ1-2; the D gene is possibly TRBD1 (5 bases). The germline CDR1 and CDR2 sequences are GTSNPN and SVGIG (reference sequence). The ends were cut back, 4 bases at V and 5 bases at J, with 14 bases in the middle. This CDR3 contains 13 residues. CDR3 nucleotide sequence: TGTGCCTGGACCCACCTTGCAGGGTATGGCTACACCTTC. Its protein is CAWTHLAGYGYTF.

The chain employs TRBV28 and TRBJ2-1, with a possible D match to TRBD2 (6 bases). Germline V gene sequence: CDR1 MDHEN, CDR2 SYDVKM. The CDR3 is 13 residues long. Between the trimmed V and J ends, which lost 3 bases and 7 bases, there was a span of 10 bases. CDR3 coding DNA: TGTGCCAGCAGTTTGGGGACTCCAAATGAGCAGTTCTTC. Translation: CASSLGTPNEQFF.

This chain's CDR3 is CATNPDGRASSPLHF. CDR3 bases: TGCGCCACCAACCCGGACGGCAGGGCGAGTTCACCCCTCCACTTT. V usage is TRBV10-2 and J usage is TRBJ1-6, with D perhaps TRBD1 (5 bases). V lost 10 bases and J lost 9, with 22 bases in between. This CDR3 has 15 residues. The germline V gene encodes CDR1 WSHSY and CDR2 SAAADI.

The chain has TRBV7-3 and TRBJ2-2, with 7 bases that match TRBD2. V was clipped by 4 bases and J by 5 bases; unmatched bases: 4. Germline CDR1 and CDR2: SGHTA and FQGTGA. The CDR3 consists of 14 residues. DNA for the CDR3: TGTGCCAGCAGCTCAGCGGGACCGACCGGGGAGCTGTTTTTT. Protein: CASSSAGPTGELFF.

This clone was found once. The V call is TRBV4-2, the J call TRBJ2-5; 14 bases align to TRBD2. The CDR3 consists of 14 residues. The germline CDR1 and CDR2 sequences are LGHNA and YNFKEQ. J lost 5 bases, V lost 6 bases, and 2 bases had no gene match. CDR3 sequence (DNA): TGTGCCAGCAGTAGGACTAGCGGGGGGGAGACCCAGTACTTC. This encodes CASSRTSGGETQYF.

The V and J genes are TRBV6-2 or TRBV6-3 and TRBJ1-5, with a possible D match to TRBD1 (6 bases). The germline V and J ends were trimmed by 2 bases and 7 bases, with 12 bases remaining between them. The CDR3 length is 14 residues. Germline lookup yields CDR1 MNHEY and CDR2 SVGEGT. The CDR3 bases are TGTGCCAGCAGTTACAGTGCGGGGGGCCAGCCCCAGCATTTT. This translates into CASSYSAGGQPQHF.